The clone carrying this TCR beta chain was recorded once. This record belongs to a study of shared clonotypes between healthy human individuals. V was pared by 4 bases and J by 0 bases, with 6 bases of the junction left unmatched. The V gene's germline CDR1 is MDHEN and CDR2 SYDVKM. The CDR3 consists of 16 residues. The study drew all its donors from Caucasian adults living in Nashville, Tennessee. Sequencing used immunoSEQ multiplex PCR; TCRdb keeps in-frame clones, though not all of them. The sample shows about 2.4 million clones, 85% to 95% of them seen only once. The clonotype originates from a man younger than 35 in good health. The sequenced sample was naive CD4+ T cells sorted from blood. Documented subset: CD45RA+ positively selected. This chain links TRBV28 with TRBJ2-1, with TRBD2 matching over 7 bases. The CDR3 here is CASSSPGGSSYNEQFF. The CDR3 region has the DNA TGTGCCAGCAGTTCTCCCGGGGGGAGCTCCTACAATGAGCAGTTCTTC.